These 16 T cell receptor beta chains were all obtained from the same sample, sequenced in a study of a mutant IDH1 vaccine in newly diagnosed glioma (dated by TCRdb to 2020 to 2022). The time point label for this specimen denotes: baseline, week 1 (first vaccination visit). The treatment or condition label, read with the paper, signifies: pre-vaccination baseline after standard-of-care therapy. The library was generated by the immunoSEQ multiplex PCR assay. TCRdb mirrors the immuneACCESS table, restricted to in-frame sequences. Some clones are absent from its copies; in checked studies, under half trace to an unresolved V gene, and the reason for the others is unknown. The sample table shows tens of thousands of clones, and roughly 85% are seen once. Around 7% of the sample is in the top ten clones. Sample: PBMCs, taken from a glioma patient treated with radiotherapy, temozolomide or both. Receptors were obtained from a woman aged 50 to 60 with glioma.

This clone appeared a single time. The genes are TRBV5-1 and TRBJ2-1; 9 bases line up with TRBD1. The CDR3 runs to 14 residues. After removal of 4 bases from V and 5 bases from J, the junction contained 4 bases not matched to a gene. CDR1 is SGHRS and CDR2 is YFSETQ in the germline V gene. The CDR3 reads CASSPGTGNNEQFF. The CDR3 DNA is TGCGCCAGCAGCCCCGGGACAGGGAACAATGAGCAGTTCTTC.

The chain uses TRBV5-5 and TRBJ1-2; tentative D call: TRBD1 (5 bases). V was pared by 2 bases and J by 1 base, with 12 bases between. The CDR3 is 15 residues long. From germline, CDR1 is SGHKS and CDR2 YYEKEE (reference sequence). CDR3 sequence (DNA): TGTGCCAGCAGCTTCAGACAGACCAATAACTATGGCTACACCTTC. It yields the protein CASSFRQTNNYGYTF.

The genes are TRBV7-2 and TRBJ2-3; D is perhaps TRBD2 (7 bases). V lost 1 base to trimming and J lost 5 bases, with 16 bases between them. CDR1 and CDR2 from the germline V gene are SGHTA and FQGNSA. This CDR3 region has 16 residues. CDR3 in DNA: TGTGCCAGCAGCTTAGTCGGGGGGCGCGACAGAGATACGCAGTATTTT. Translating gives CASSLVGGRDRDTQYF.

V gene TRBV30 combines with J gene TRBJ1-5; D is undetermined. V was pared by 0 bases and J by 4 bases, with 7 bases between. CDR1 is GTSNPN and CDR2 is SVGIG in the germline V gene (reference sequence). There are 13 residues in the CDR3. As DNA, the CDR3 is TGTGCCTGGAGTGTCGATGAGAATCAGCCCCAGCATTTT. Translation gives CAWSVDENQPQHF.

The chain couples TRBV28 to TRBJ2-7; 7 bases match TRBD2. V lost 6 bases and J lost 4; bases outside the gene matches: 12. The germline V gene has CDR1 MDHEN and CDR2 SYDVKM. The CDR3 sequence is 15 residues long. CDR3 DNA sequence: TGTGCCAGCAGCCCGGCCGGGCAGGGACTATACGAGCAGTACTTC. Translation: CASSPAGQGLYEQYF. Combining the CDR3 with reference TRBV28 and TRBJ2-7 gives the whole variable domain DVKVTQSSRYLVKRTGEKVFLECVQDMDHENMFWYRQDPGLGLRLIYFSYDVKMKEKGDIPEGYSVSREKKERFSLILESASTNQTSMYLCASSPAGQGLYEQYFGPGTRLTVT.

The chain combines TRBV6-6 with TRBJ2-1, with a weak D call TRBD1 (6 bases). This CDR3 is 14 amino acids long. Germline loops: CDR1 MNHNY, CDR2 SVGAGI (reference sequence). Trimming pared 7 bases from V and 4 bases from J, leaving 14 bases between. The CDR3 protein is CASTLRGSYNEQFF. CDR3 in DNA: TGTGCCAGCACCTTAAGGGGGTCTTACAATGAGCAGTTCTTC.

The chain combines TRBV2 with TRBJ2-7; D unresolved. Germline CDR1 is SNHLY and CDR2 is FYNNEI. The CDR3 runs 11 residues. The V end was cut by 1 base, the J end by 9 bases, with 7 bases between. CDR3 coding DNA: TGTGCCAGCAGTGAAGTAGGGTGGCAGTACTTC. This sequence encodes CASSEVGWQYF.

V is TRBV5-1 and J is TRBJ2-7; perhaps TRBD2 as D (6 bases). V was shortened by 0 bases and J by 2 bases, with 15 bases between the two germline ends. CDR1 is SGHRS and CDR2 is YFSETQ in the germline V gene. The CDR3 has 16 amino acids. Here the CDR3 reads CASSLVEGPPTYEQYF. CDR3 nucleotide sequence: TGCGCCAGCAGCTTGGTGGAGGGGCCTCCGACCTACGAGCAGTACTTC.

The V call is TRBV6-5, the J call TRBJ2-7; D is ambiguous. Deletions cut 0 bases from V and 0 bases from J, with 9 bases between. Germline V CDR1 and CDR2: MNHEY, SVGAGI. CDR3 length equals 15 residues. The CDR3 DNA reads TGTGCCAGCAGTTACTCGACTCTGGGCTCCTACGAGCAGTACTTC. Protein: CASSYSTLGSYEQYF.

The chain uses TRBV19 and TRBJ2-1, with 7 bases that match TRBD1. This CDR3 is built from 13 residues. Germline V gene data show CDR1 as LNHDA and CDR2 as SQIVND (reference sequence). The junction had 2 bases not matched to a gene; V was cut back by 3 bases and J by 6 bases. The CDR3 loop is CASSIPGGNEQFF. In DNA, the CDR3 is TGTGCCAGTAGTATCCCAGGGGGCAATGAGCAGTTCTTC.

The rearrangement uses TRBV5-6 and TRBJ1-5; D is unclear. The germline V gene encodes CDR1 SGHDT and CDR2 YYEEEE. This CDR3 has 15 residues. Trimming pared 4 bases from V and 0 bases from J, leaving 11 bases between. The CDR3 is CASSQRGSSNQPQHF. Here the CDR3 DNA reads TGTGCCAGCAGCCAACGAGGATCTAGCAATCAGCCCCAGCATTTT.

The chain recombines TRBV11-2 with TRBJ2-3; 7 bases match TRBD1. The germline CDR1 and CDR2 sequences are SGHAT and FQNNGV. V lost 3 bases and J lost 1; bases outside the gene matches: 4. The CDR3 runs to 15 residues. The CDR3 is CASSFSGQGTDTQYF. The CDR3 coding sequence is TGTGCCAGCAGCTTCTCAGGACAGGGCACAGATACGCAGTATTTT.

The chain combines TRBV5-1 with TRBJ2-5, with D perhaps TRBD1 (5 bases). This CDR3 comprises 16 residues. CDR1 and CDR2 (germline): SGHRS, YFSETQ. Between the trimmed V and J ends, which lost 0 bases and 5 bases, there was a span of 17 bases. In DNA, the CDR3 is TGCGCCAGCAGCTTGGGTTCGCAGGGAAGTGGGGAGACCCAGTACTTC. This sequence encodes CASSLGSQGSGETQYF.

This chain connects TRBV4-2 to TRBJ1-6; D remains ambiguous. The CDR3 length is 13 residues. Germline V gene sequence: CDR1 LGHNA, CDR2 YNFKEQ. The V gene lost 2 bases and the J gene lost 7 bases, with 6 bases spanning the gap. CDR3: CASSQLKNSPLHF. CDR3 sequence (DNA): TGTGCCAGCAGCCAACTTAAGAATTCACCCCTCCACTTT.

The gene calls are TRBV4-1 and TRBJ2-2; D call uncertain. CDR1 and CDR2 from the germline V gene are MGHRA and YSYEKL. V was shortened by 4 bases and J by 4 bases, with 7 bases between the two germline ends. This CDR3 is built from 13 residues. CDR3 DNA sequence: TGCGCCAGCAGCCCCTCCGGCACCGGGGAGCTGTTTTTT. It codes for CASSPSGTGELFF.

The chain has TRBV2 and TRBJ1-2; TRBD1 matches 7 bases. The CDR3 has 12 residues. Unmatched junction bases numbered 6, after V lost 8 bases and J lost 6 bases. Germline V gene sequence: CDR1 SNHLY, CDR2 FYNNEI. This CDR3 is CASVRDSHGYTF. CDR3 bases: TGTGCCAGCGTCCGGGACAGCCATGGCTACACCTTC.